This TCR beta chain was captured in a study of T cells in Graves' hyperthyroidism and ophthalmopathy. Germline values: CDR1 SGHRS, CDR2 YFSETQ. J was trimmed by 9 bases and V by 0 bases; bases with no gene match: 2. The CDR3 runs to 12 residues. This clonotype was recorded at least ten times. Amplification yielded TCR beta CDR3 regions, with RNA transcripts as the source. A set of HTBI primers served as the primers for a first-round RT-PCR of the TCR CDR3. TCRdb analysed the multiplex PCR reads with MiXCR anew, one entry per CDR3 protein. The sample includes over 550,000 distinct CDR3 sequences, approximately 15% of them seen just once.

The source material was blood. The J gene is TRBJ1-1, the V gene TRBV5-1; the match to TRBD1 covers 7 bases. The clonotype comes from a woman younger than 35 with Graves' hyperthyroidism. The DNA for the CDR3 is TGCGCCAGCAGCTTGGAGGGACAGCAAGCTTTCTTT. Translated, it gives CASSLEGQQAFF.